The 27 T cell receptor beta chains presented below share a single source sample, sequenced in a study of beta chain features in type 1 diabetes. The entirety of the isolated RNA underwent reverse transcription, so expressed TCRB transcripts were sequenced. The table came from immunoSEQ multiplex PCR; TCRdb's copy has only in-frame clones and leaves some out. The sample carries roughly 450,000 clones, around 10% recorded once. Sequenced sample: naive CD4+ T cells from blood. These receptors were obtained from a woman aged 18-29 years in good health.

In this sample, this clone turned up a few times. V usage is TRBV7-9 and J usage is TRBJ2-1; D remains unclear. CDR3 length: 11 amino acids. Germline CDR1 reads SEHNR; CDR2 reads FQNEAQ (reference sequence). Between the trimmed V and J ends, which lost 2 bases and 7 bases, there was a span of 3 bases. The DNA of the CDR3 is TGTGCCAGCAGCTTATGGAATGAGCAGTTCTTC. It yields the protein CASSLWNEQFF.

This chain uses TRBV5-4 with TRBJ2-7; the D is unclear. The CDR3 length is 14 residues. With 0 bases removed from V and 3 bases from J, the gap between germline ends came to 10 bases. CDR1 and CDR2 (germline): SGHNT, YYREEE (reference sequence). CDR3 DNA: TGTGCCAGCAGCTTGGACAACGGATTCTACGAGCAGTACTTC. This gives the protein CASSLDNGFYEQYF.

This clone has a handful of counts. The chain uses TRBV4-1 and TRBJ1-4; no clear D. Trimming shortened V by 1 base and J by 7 bases, and 10 bases separated the two germline ends. Germline loops: CDR1 MGHRA, CDR2 YSYEKL. The CDR3 has 14 residues. For the CDR3, the DNA is TGCGCCAGCAGCCAAGGTGGCGCGGGTGAAAAACTGTTTTTT. Translated: CASSQGGAGEKLFF.

This chain uses TRBV30 with TRBJ2-3; the D is unclear. CDR1 and CDR2 (germline): GTSNPN, SVGIG (reference sequence). The CDR3 totals 11 residues. Trimming stripped 3 bases from V and 6 bases from J, with 7 bases between. The CDR3 DNA follows: TGTGCCTGGAGAGGGTCGGATACGCAGTATTTT. Encoded protein: CAWRGSDTQYF.

This clone turned up a few times. The chain joins TRBV9 to TRBJ2-5; D remains unclear. The germline V gene has CDR1 SGDLS and CDR2 YYNGEE. V dropped 1 base and J dropped 0 bases, with 4 bases sitting between them. The CDR3 runs to 13 residues. The CDR3 loop reads CASSVTNQETQYF. CDR3 sequence (DNA): TGTGCCAGCAGCGTAACCAACCAAGAGACCCAGTACTTC.

The rearrangement joins TRBV7-9 to TRBJ1-2, with unresolved D. This CDR3 is built from 15 residues. CDR1 and CDR2 from the germline V gene are SEHNR and FQNEAQ (reference sequence). V lost 5 bases to trimming and J lost 4 bases, with 17 bases between them. The CDR3: CASSPRSGTLYGYTF. The CDR3 nucleotides are TGTGCCAGCAGCCCCCGTTCTGGCACTCTCTATGGCTACACCTTC.

The chain joins TRBV14 to TRBJ1-2; tentatively, D is TRBD1 (6 bases). Germline CDR1 SGHDN, CDR2 FVKESK. The CDR3 is made up of 14 amino acids. V lost 0 bases, J lost 5 bases, and 10 bases lay in between. This chain's CDR3 is CASSQDRGQYGYTF. CDR3 in DNA: TGTGCCAGCAGCCAAGATCGCGGACAGTATGGCTACACCTTC.

This clone was observed a few times. The rearrangement links TRBV9 to TRBJ2-7, with D maybe TRBD2 (6 bases). Germline loops: CDR1 SGDLS, CDR2 YYNGEE. Between the trimmed V and J ends, which lost 3 bases and 2 bases, there was a span of 12 bases. The CDR3 runs to 14 residues. CDR3 nucleotide sequence: TGTGCCAGCAGCGCCGTCGGAGGGCCCTACGAGCAGTACTTC. Translated: CASSAVGGPYEQYF. Using reference TRBV9 and TRBJ2-7 for the parts outside the CDR3, the full variable domain is DSGVTQTPKHLITATGQRVTLRCSPRSGDLSVYWYQQSLDQGLQFLIQYYNGEERAKGNILERFSAQQFPDLHSELNLSSLELGDSALYFCASSAVGGPYEQYFGPGTRLTVT.

The rearrangement uses TRBV27 and TRBJ2-1; D may be TRBD2 (5 bases). The CDR3 has 16 residues. V shed 0 bases and J shed 3 bases, with 12 bases lying between them. Germline V lookup: CDR1 MNHEY, CDR2 SMNVEV (reference sequence). The chain's CDR3 is CASSLSRGRVYNEQFF. CDR3 in DNA: TGTGCCAGCAGTTTATCCCGTGGGCGGGTCTACAATGAGCAGTTCTTC.

This clone was counted a few times. The rearrangement joins TRBV5-6 to TRBJ2-3; 12 nucleotides match TRBD2. J lost 4 bases, V lost 0 bases, and 3 bases had no gene match. Germline loops: CDR1 SGHDT, CDR2 YYEEEE. This CDR3 has 16 amino acids. CDR3 residues: CASSLAGTSGSDTQYF. In DNA, the CDR3 is TGTGCCAGCAGCTTGGCCGGGACTAGCGGGTCAGATACGCAGTATTTT.

The J gene is TRBJ2-4, the V gene TRBV10-3; D tentatively reads TRBD1 or TRBD2 (5 bases each). Trimming removed 0 bases from V and 3 bases from J, with 15 bases in between. Germline V CDR1 and CDR2: ENHRY, SYGVKD. This CDR3 spans 17 amino acids. The CDR3 nucleotides are TGTGCCATCAGTGAGTCGGATCCCGAGGGGAGCAAAAACATTCAGTACTTC. Translation gives CAISESDPEGSKNIQYF.

This clone was seen more than once but under ten times. The rearrangement joins TRBV18 to TRBJ2-7, with 8 positions matching TRBD1. CDR3 length equals 16 residues. With 2 bases clipped from V and 6 bases from J, the junction kept 12 bases outside the gene matches. Germline assignment: CDR1 KGHSH and CDR2 LQKENI. The CDR3 DNA reads TGTGCCAGCTCACCAGGACAGGGATCTGTGTCTAGCGAGCAGTACGTC. Amino acid sequence: CASSPGQGSVSSEQYV.

Only a few counts were recorded for this clone. The chain is built from TRBV25-1 and TRBJ2-6; TRBD1 is a possible D gene (5 bases). The CDR3 sequence is 15 residues long. Germline-derived CDR1 and CDR2 are MGHDK and SYGVNS. V lost 5 bases and J lost 0, with 8 bases in between. CDR3 DNA: TGTGCCAGCAGTTTAACAGGCTCTGGGGCCAACGTCCTGACTTTC. Encoded protein: CASSLTGSGANVLTF.

This clone was seen only a few times. The chain uses TRBV7-8 and TRBJ2-3; TRBD2 matches 11 bases. J gave up 4 bases and V 5 bases, and 8 bases lay outside the gene matches. This CDR3 spans 16 amino acids. Germline V gene sequence: CDR1 SGHVS, CDR2 FQNEAQ. The chain's CDR3 is CASSRLAGGLADTQYF. The CDR3 DNA follows: TGTGCCAGCAGCCGATTAGCGGGAGGGCTGGCAGATACGCAGTATTTT. Complete variable domain (other parts from reference TRBV7-8 and TRBJ2-3): GAGVSQSPRYKVAKRGQDVALRCDPISGHVSLFWYQQALGQGPEFLTYFQNEAQLDKSGLPSDRFFAERPEGSVSTLKIQRTQQEDSAVYLCASSRLAGGLADTQYFGPGTRLTVL.

The chain joins TRBV5-6 to TRBJ2-1; 7 nucleotides line up with TRBD2. Trimming took 2 bases from V and 8 from J; bases not matched to a gene: 4. CDR1 SGHDT and CDR2 YYEEEE come from the germline V gene. This CDR3 is 13 amino acids long. In DNA form, the CDR3 reads TGTGCCAGCAGCTTCCGGACTAGTTATGAGCAGTTCTTC. This sequence encodes CASSFRTSYEQFF.

This clone has more than one count but fewer than ten. This rearrangement joins TRBV5-8 to TRBJ2-6; no firm D call. From germline, CDR1 is SGHTS and CDR2 YDEGEE. Trimming removed 5 bases from V and 2 bases from J, with 5 bases in between. The CDR3 is made up of 13 amino acids. The CDR3 loop reads CASSQAGANVLTF. DNA for the CDR3: TGTGCCAGCAGTCAAGCTGGGGCCAACGTCCTGACTTTC.

This chain connects TRBV25-1 to TRBJ2-7, with 9 bases that match TRBD2. The CDR3 sequence is 17 residues long. J was trimmed by 0 bases and V by 5 bases; bases with no gene match: 11. CDR1 MGHDK and CDR2 SYGVNS come from the germline V gene. The CDR3 loop reads CASSKDTLAGFSYEQYF. CDR3 nucleotides: TGTGCCAGCAGTAAAGACACTCTAGCGGGATTCTCCTACGAGCAGTACTTC.

The rearrangement joins TRBV7-2 to TRBJ1-5, with D possibly TRBD1 on 5 matching bases. V lost 3 bases, J lost 5 bases, and 11 bases lay in between. The CDR3 spans 14 residues. Per germline, CDR1 SGHTA and CDR2 FQGNSA. The chain's CDR3 is CASSFLGGDQPQHF. The CDR3 nucleotides are TGTGCCAGCAGCTTCCTCGGAGGGGATCAGCCCCAGCATTTT.

The CDR3 nucleotides are TGCGCCAGCACCATTAGCTCCTACGAGCAGTACTTC. Translated, it gives CASTISSYEQYF. The chain employs TRBV5-1 and TRBJ2-7; D remains unclear. The V and J ends lost 6 bases and 0 bases respectively, with 7 bases between them. CDR3 length: 12 amino acids. CDR1 SGHRS and CDR2 YFSETQ come from the germline V gene.

This clone was seen only a few times. V gene TRBV6-6 combines with J gene TRBJ1-1; 7 bases fit TRBD1. CDR1 is MNHNY and CDR2 is SVGAGI in the germline V gene (reference sequence). Trimming removed 2 bases from V and 0 bases from J; junction bases left unmatched: 3. CDR3 length: 15 amino acids. The CDR3 reads CASSYGTGVNTEAFF. Here the CDR3 DNA reads TGTGCCAGCAGTTACGGAACAGGGGTGAACACTGAAGCTTTCTTT.

The CDR3 DNA sequence: TGTGCCAGCAGTTTATCGGGCGAGCAGTACGTC. Translation: CASSLSGEQYV. This sequence joins TRBV28 and TRBJ2-7; D is undetermined. The germline V and J ends were trimmed by 1 base and 6 bases, with 4 bases remaining between them. This CDR3 comprises 11 residues. In germline, CDR1 is MDHEN, CDR2 SYDVKM.

This clone was seen a few times. V and J are TRBV2 and TRBJ2-1; the D gene could be TRBD1 or TRBD2 (5 bases each). CDR1 SNHLY and CDR2 FYNNEI come from the germline V gene. The V and J ends lost 2 bases and 9 bases respectively, with 26 bases between them. CDR3 length equals 18 residues. The CDR3 DNA reads as TGTGCCAGCAGTGAACCCTCCGGGGCCATAGCGAGCTTTTTTGAGCAGTTCTTC. Translation: CASSEPSGAIASFFEQFF.

This clone was counted between two and nine times. The sample contains more than one DNA sequence encoding this CDR3. This rearrangement joins TRBV18 to TRBJ2-1; maybe TRBD1 (6 bases). Germline values: CDR1 KGHSH, CDR2 LQKENI. With 3 bases removed from V and 7 bases from J, the gap between germline ends came to 10 bases. The CDR3 extends over 13 amino acids. The CDR3 DNA is TGTGCCAGCTCACCGTCTCAGGGGAATGAGCAGTTCTTC. It is translated as CASSPSQGNEQFF.

V and J are TRBV30 and TRBJ2-1; a possible D gene is TRBD2 (5 bases). CDR1 and CDR2 from the germline V gene are GTSNPN and SVGIG (reference sequence). Deletions cut 0 bases from V and 4 bases from J, with 16 bases between. The CDR3 length is 16 residues. CDR3 coding DNA: TGTGCCTGGAGTGTACCTGGGCGGGCCCGATACAATGAGCAGTTCTTC. This translates into CAWSVPGRARYNEQFF. Using reference TRBV30 and TRBJ2-1 for the parts outside the CDR3, the full variable domain is SQTIHQWPATLVQPVGSPLSLECTVEGTSNPNLYWYRQAAGRGLQLLFYSVGIGQISSEVPQNLSASRPQDRQFILSSKKLLLSDSGFYLCAWSVPGRARYNEQFFGPGTRLTVL.

This rearrangement joins TRBV27 to TRBJ1-2, with TRBD1 matching over 8 bases. The germline V gene has CDR1 MNHEY and CDR2 SMNVEV (reference sequence). This CDR3 has 12 residues. V shed 6 bases, J shed 7 bases, and the junction held 4 bases outside the gene matches. CDR3 in amino acids: CASRDRVGGYTF. CDR3 nucleotide sequence: TGTGCCAGCAGGGACAGGGTAGGTGGCTACACCTTC.

V is TRBV21-1 and J is TRBJ1-1; TRBD1, as called in the table, went unchecked against the DNA. TRBV21-1 is designated a pseudogene. The CDR3 contains 15 residues. CDR3 bases: TGTGCCAGCACCACCCTAAGGGGCGGAAACACTGAAGCTTTCTTT. The encoded protein is CASTTLRGGNTEAFF.

This clone was seen more than once but under ten times. The chain couples TRBV14 to TRBJ2-2; no definite D call. The V and J ends lost 4 bases and 1 base respectively, with 4 bases between them. The length of the CDR3 is 13 residues. Germline values: CDR1 SGHDN, CDR2 FVKESK. For the CDR3, the DNA is TGTGCCAGCAGCCCCAGGAACACCGGGGAGCTGTTTTTT. It specifies CASSPRNTGELFF.